A selection of T cell receptor beta chains follows, all from one sample in a study of blood T cell repertoires in COVID-19. The assay was immunoSEQ multiplex PCR, and TCRdb's table has in-frame clones only and misses some. The repertoire holds more than 75,000 clones, with over 75% as singletons. Sequenced sample: peripheral blood. The receptor source for this set is a woman in her 70s with acute or convalescent COVID-19. The CDR3 runs from the conserved cysteine through the conserved F or W. D genes are given only for firm matches. Clone size is stated in some rows and not others, as once, few, many or a class when expanded.

>TRBV7-2|TRBD1|NA|TRBJ1-4
CASSLVWTGAEKLFF
TGTGCCAGCAGCTTAGTCTGGACAGGGGCTGAAAAACTGTTTTTT
>TRBV19|TRBD1|NA|TRBJ1-2
CASSIDRVGAGYTF
TGTGCCAGTAGTATTGACAGGGTTGGTGCTGGCTACACCTTC
>TRBV6-5|TRBD1|NA|TRBJ1-4
CASSYPGQGEKLFF
TGTGCCAGCAGTTACCCGGGACAGGGGGAAAAACTGTTTTTT
>TRBV3-1/TRBV3-2|NA|once|TRBJ1-6
CASSQGTDSYNSPLHF
TGTGCCAGCAGCCAAGGCACCGACAGCTATAATTCACCCCTCCACTTT
>TRBV12-2|NA|once|TRBJ2-3
CASRLTQLAGVSDTQYF
TGTGCAAGTCGCTTAACCCAACTAGCGGGAGTCTCAGATACGCAGTATTTT
>TRBV10-3|TRBD1|NA|TRBJ1-6
CAISLTGGRDNSPLHF
TGTGCCATCAGCCTTACAGGGGGAAGAGATAATTCACCCCTCCACTTT
>TRBV14|NA|NA|TRBJ2-5
CASSQFNNKQETQYF
TGTGCCAGCAGCCAGTTTAACAACAAGCAAGAGACCCAGTACTTC
>TRBV6-5|TRBD2|NA|TRBJ2-2
CASSSRLAENTGELFF
TGTGCCAGCAGTTCCCGACTAGCGGAGAACACCGGGGAGCTGTTTTTT
>TRBV28|NA|NA|TRBJ1-5
CASSLRGFGNQPQHF
TGTGCCAGCAGTTTACGGGGTTTTGGCAATCAGCCCCAGCATTTT
>TRBV27|TRBD1|NA|TRBJ1-5
CASSFSGGYQPQHF
TGTGCCAGCAGTTTTTCAGGGGGCTATCAGCCCCAGCATTTT
>TRBV5-1|TRBD1|NA|TRBJ2-3
CASSSGQGADTQYF
TGCGCCAGCAGCTCCGGACAGGGGGCAGATACGCAGTATTTT